This entry is about one T cell receptor (beta chain). Its antigen remains unknown. The record originates from a study of cytomegalovirus exposure and HLA in healthy donors. Study-wide results and caveats: Subsequent analysis found a tendency for first-cohort TCR clusters to co-occur within the 100 to 150 validation repertoires. The investigators catalogued about 170 TCR beta chains as cytomegalovirus-associated.

The trim removed 6 bases at V and 7 bases at J, leaving 11 bases unmatched. The CDR3 consists of 14 residues. Germline values: CDR1 SNHLY, CDR2 FYNNEI. Measured with immunoSEQ multiplex PCR; TCRdb has only the in-frame clones, and not every one. The sample shows some 140,000 clones, about 86% of them seen only once. The V call is TRBV2, the J call TRBJ1-2, with 7 bases aligning to TRBD1. The source material was PBMCs. This clonotype originated in a man aged 18 to 35 in good health and CMV-seronegative. In DNA, the CDR3 is TGTGCCAGCAGAGCTGCCGGTGGGACAGTTGGCTACACCTTC. Encoded protein: CASRAAGGTVGYTF. The full variable domain, with the rest looked up from reference TRBV2 and TRBJ1-2, is EPEVTQTPSHQVTQMGQEVILRCVPISNHLYFYWYRQILGQKVEFLVSFYNNEISEKSEIFDDQFSVERPDGSNFTLKIRSTKLEDSAMYFCASRAAGGTVGYTFGSGTRLTVV.